Listed here is a single T cell receptor beta chain. Its antigen is not identified. Trimming removed 0 bases at V and 13 bases at J, with 15 bases between. CDR3 length: 13 amino acids. From germline, CDR1 is SQVTM and CDR2 ANQGSEA. The data belong to a study of T-cell memory formation after mild COVID-19. One entry per CDR3 protein, called by TCRdb with MiXCR from the 5' RACE reads. The table lists 250,000 to 300,000 distinct CDR3 sequences, roughly 8% of them singletons. General study points: A second wave expanding day 15 to 37 was CD4+-biased; contracting clones were balanced.

This TCR was recovered from a man younger than 35 who had mild COVID-19 (a few samples of this study predate the infection). Cell type and time point are not known. The sequenced material came from PBMCs or a T cell subset sorted from them (not recorded which). The chain has TRBV29-1 and TRBJ2-2, with D perhaps matching TRBD2 (5 bases). CDR3 sequence: CSVEDFGRGRLFF. In DNA form, the CDR3 reads TGCAGCGTTGAAGATTTTGGACGGGGAAGGCTGTTTTTT.